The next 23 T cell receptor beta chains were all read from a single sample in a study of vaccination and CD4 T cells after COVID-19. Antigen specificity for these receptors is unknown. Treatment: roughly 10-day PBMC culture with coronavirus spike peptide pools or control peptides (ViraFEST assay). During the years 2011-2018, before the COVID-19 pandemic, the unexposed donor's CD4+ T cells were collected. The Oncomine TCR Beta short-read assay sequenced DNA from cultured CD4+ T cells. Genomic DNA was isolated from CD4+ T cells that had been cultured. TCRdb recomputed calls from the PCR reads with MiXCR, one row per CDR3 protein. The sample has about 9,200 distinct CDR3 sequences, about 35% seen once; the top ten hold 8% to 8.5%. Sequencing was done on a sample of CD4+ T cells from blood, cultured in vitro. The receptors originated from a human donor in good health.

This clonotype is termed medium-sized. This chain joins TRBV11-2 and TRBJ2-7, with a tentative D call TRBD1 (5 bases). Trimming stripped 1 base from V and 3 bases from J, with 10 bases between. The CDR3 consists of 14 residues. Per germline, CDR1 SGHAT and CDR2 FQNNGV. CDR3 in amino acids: CASSLGQYDYEQYF. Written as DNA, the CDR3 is TGTGCCAGCAGCTTAGGACAGTACGACTACGAGCAGTACTTC.

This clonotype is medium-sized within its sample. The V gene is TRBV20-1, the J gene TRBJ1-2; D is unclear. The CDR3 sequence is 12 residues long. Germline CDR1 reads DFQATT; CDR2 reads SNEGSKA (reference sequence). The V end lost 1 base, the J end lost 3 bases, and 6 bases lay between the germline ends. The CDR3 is CSARGGYYGYTF. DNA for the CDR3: TGCAGTGCTAGAGGAGGCTACTATGGCTACACCTTC.

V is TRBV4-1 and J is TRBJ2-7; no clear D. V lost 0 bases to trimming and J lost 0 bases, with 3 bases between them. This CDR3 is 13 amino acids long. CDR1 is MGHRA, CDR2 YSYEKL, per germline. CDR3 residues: CASSQDSSYEQYF. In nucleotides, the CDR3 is TGCGCCAGCAGCCAAGACAGCTCCTACGAGCAGTACTTC.

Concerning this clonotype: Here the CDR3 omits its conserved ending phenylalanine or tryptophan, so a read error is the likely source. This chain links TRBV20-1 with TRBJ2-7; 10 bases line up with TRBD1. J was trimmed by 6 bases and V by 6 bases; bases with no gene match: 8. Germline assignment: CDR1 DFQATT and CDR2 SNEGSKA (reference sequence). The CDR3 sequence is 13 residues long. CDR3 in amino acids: CSADRGRSGEQYL. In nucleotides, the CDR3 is TGCAGTGCCGACAGGGGGCGTAGCGGCGAGCAGTACCTC.

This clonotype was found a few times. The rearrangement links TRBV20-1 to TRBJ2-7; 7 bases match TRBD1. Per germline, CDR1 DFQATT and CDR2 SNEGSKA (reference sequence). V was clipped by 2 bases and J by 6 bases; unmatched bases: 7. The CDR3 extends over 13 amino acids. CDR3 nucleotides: TGCAGTGCTAGAAGGGGGCTTAGGTCCGAGCAGTACTTC. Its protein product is CSARRGLRSEQYF.

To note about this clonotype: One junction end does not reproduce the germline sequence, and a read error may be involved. The CDR3 loop is CASSEEASGSTDTRYF. The CDR3 region has the DNA TGTGCCAGCAGTGAAGAAGCTAGCGGGAGCACAGATACGCGGTATTTT. The V and J genes are TRBV2 and TRBJ2-3, with TRBD2 matching over 10 bases. The CDR3 length is 16 residues. CDR1 is SNHLY, CDR2 FYNNEI, per germline.

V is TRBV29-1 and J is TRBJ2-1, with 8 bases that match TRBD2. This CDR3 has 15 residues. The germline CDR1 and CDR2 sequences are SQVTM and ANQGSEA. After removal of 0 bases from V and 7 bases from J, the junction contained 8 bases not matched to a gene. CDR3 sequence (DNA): TGCAGCGTTGAAGATCGAAGCGGGAGTATGAATGAGCAGTTCTTC. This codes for CSVEDRSGSMNEQFF.

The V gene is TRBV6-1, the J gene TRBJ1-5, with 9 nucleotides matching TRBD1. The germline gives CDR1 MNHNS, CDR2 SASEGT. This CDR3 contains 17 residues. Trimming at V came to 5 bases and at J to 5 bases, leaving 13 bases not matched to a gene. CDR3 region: CASSPQSYDRGYQPQHF. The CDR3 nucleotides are TGTGCCAGCAGTCCCCAATCATACGACAGGGGGTATCAGCCCCAGCATTTT.

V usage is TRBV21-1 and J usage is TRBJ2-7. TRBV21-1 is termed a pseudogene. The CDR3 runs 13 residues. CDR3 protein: CASSKGREDEQYF. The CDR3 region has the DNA TGTGCCAGCAGCAAGGGTAGGGAAGACGAGCAGTACTTC.

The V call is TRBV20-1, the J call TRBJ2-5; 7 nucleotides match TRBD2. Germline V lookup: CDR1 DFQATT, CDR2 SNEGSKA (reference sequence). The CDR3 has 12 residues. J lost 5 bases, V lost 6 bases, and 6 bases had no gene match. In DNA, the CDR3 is TGCAGTGCGGGAGGGGTGGGGGAGACCCAGTACTTC. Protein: CSAGGVGETQYF.

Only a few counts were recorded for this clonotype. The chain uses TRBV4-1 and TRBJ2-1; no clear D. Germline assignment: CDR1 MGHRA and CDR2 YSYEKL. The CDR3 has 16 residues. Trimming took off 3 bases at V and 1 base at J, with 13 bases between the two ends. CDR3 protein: CASSHVDLVSYNEQFF. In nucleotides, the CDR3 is TGCGCCAGCAGCCACGTTGACTTGGTATCCTACAATGAGCAGTTCTTC.

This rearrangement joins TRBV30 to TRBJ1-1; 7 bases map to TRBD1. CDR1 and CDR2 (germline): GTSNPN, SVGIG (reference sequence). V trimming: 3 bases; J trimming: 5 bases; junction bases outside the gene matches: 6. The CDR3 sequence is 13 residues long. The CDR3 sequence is CAWSGQVGTEAFF. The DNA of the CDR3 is TGTGCCTGGAGCGGACAGGTTGGAACTGAAGCTTTCTTT.

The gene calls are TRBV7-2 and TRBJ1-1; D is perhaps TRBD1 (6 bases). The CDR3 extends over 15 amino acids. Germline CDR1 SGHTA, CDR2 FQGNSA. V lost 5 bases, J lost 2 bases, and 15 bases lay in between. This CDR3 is CASSPLGARNTEAFF. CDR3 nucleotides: TGTGCCAGCAGCCCTCTGGGGGCCCGAAACACTGAAGCTTTCTTT.

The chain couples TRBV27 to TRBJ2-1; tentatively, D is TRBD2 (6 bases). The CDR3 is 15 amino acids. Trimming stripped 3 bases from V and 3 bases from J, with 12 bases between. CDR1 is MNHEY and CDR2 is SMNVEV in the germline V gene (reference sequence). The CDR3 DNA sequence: TGTGCCAGCAGTTTTAGGAGGGCCGGCTACAATGAGCAGTTCTTC. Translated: CASSFRRAGYNEQFF.

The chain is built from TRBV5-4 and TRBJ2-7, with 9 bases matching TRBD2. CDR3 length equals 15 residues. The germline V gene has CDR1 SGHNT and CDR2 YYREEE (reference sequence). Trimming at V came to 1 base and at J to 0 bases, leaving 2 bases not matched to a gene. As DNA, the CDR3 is TGTGCCAGCAGCTTGAGCGGGAGGCTCTCCTACGAGCAGTACTTC. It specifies CASSLSGRLSYEQYF.

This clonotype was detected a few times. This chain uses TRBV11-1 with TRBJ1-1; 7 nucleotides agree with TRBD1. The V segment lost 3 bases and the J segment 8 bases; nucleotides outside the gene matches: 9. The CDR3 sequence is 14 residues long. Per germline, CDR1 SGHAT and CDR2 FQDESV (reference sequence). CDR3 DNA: TGTGCCAGCAGCTTCAATACAGGGGATTGGGAAGCTTTCTTT. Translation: CASSFNTGDWEAFF.

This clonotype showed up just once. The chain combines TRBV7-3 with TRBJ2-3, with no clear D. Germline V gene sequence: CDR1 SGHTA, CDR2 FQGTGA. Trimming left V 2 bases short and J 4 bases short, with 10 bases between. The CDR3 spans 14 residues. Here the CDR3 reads CASSLWGFADTQYF. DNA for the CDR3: TGTGCCAGCAGCTTATGGGGTTTCGCAGATACGCAGTATTTT.

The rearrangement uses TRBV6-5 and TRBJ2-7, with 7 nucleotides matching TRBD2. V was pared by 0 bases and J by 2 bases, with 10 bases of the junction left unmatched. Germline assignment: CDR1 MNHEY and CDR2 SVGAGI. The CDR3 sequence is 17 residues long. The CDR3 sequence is CASSYSLSGKGPYEQYF. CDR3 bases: TGTGCCAGCAGTTACTCACTGAGCGGGAAGGGTCCCTACGAGCAGTACTTC.

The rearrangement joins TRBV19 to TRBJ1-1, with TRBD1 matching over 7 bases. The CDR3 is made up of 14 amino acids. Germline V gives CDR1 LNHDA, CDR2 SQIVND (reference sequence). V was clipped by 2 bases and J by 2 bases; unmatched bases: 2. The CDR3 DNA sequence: TGTGCCAGTAGTATATACAGGGGAAACACTGAAGCTTTCTTT. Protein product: CASSIYRGNTEAFF.

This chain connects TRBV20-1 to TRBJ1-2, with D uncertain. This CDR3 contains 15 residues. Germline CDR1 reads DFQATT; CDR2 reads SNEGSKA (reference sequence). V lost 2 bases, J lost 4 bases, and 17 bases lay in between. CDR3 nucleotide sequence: TGCAGTGCTAGACGGACGGGCCGGGGAGCCTATGGCTACACCTTC. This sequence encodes CSARRTGRGAYGYTF.

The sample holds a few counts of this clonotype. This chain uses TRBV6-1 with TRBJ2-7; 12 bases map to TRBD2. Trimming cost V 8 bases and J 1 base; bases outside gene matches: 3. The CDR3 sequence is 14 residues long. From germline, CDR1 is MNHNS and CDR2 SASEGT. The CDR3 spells CASVTSGRSYEQYF. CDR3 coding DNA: TGTGCCAGCGTGACTAGCGGGAGATCCTACGAGCAGTACTTC.

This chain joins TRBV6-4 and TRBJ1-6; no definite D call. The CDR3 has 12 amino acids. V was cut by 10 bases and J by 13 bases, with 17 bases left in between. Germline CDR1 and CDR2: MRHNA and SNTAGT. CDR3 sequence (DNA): TGTGCCACCAAGGACGGCCTCGGTCCCCTCCACTTT. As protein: CATKDGLGPLHF.

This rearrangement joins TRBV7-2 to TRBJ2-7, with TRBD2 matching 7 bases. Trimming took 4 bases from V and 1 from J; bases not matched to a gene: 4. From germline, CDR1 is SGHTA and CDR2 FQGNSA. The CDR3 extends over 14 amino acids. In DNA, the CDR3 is TGTGCCAGCAGCTATAGCGGGTCTTCCTACGAGCAGTACTTC. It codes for CASSYSGSSYEQYF.